The subject of this entry is one T cell receptor beta chain. What it binds is unknown. The ends were cut back, 2 bases at V and 1 base at J, with 8 bases in the middle. The CDR3 extends over 14 amino acids. Germline lookup yields CDR1 KGHSH and CDR2 LQKENI. PCR was performed using 60 Vbeta and 13 Jbeta primers. The assay was immunoSEQ multiplex PCR, and TCRdb's table has in-frame clones only and misses some. Here the sample spans roughly 150,000 clones, 82% being singletons. The data originate from a study of cytomegalovirus exposure and HLA in healthy donors. Looking at the study overall: For the approximately 400 genotyped donors, about 81% fell within the Caucasian-associated ancestry cluster.

Notes on the study in general: Researchers left out some V segments, among them TRBV6-2 and TRBV6-3, as indistinguishable. Common viral pathogens (according to a later analysis) appeared linked to several of the most significant clusters.

This sequence was found in a male donor in good health and CMV-seropositive. The rearrangement links TRBV18 to TRBJ1-1, with D maybe TRBD1 (5 bases). Sequencing was carried out using PBMCs. CDR3 nucleotide sequence: TGTGCCAGCTCACCAGGTCAGGGGAACACTGAAGCTTTCTTT. Amino acid sequence: CASSPGQGNTEAFF.